This TCR beta chain is drawn from a study of T cells after yellow fever vaccination (dated by TCRdb to between 2018 and 2020). About the full investigation: The SMART-Seq v4 Ultra Low Input RNA kit was used to prepare libraries from fractions with low cell numbers. Blood was drawn at multiple timepoints before and after primary and secondary immunization, with bulk PBMC replicates and cell subsets isolated. To follow T-cell clones before and after primary and booster YFV17D yellow fever vaccination, bulk TCR alpha and beta repertoires were sequenced over time. Two healthy male donors, one aged 18 to 29 and one aged 30 to 39 years, made up the cohort.

CDR1 and CDR2, per the germline V gene, are SGHRS and YFSETQ. There are 15 amino acids in the CDR3, from cysteine to phenylalanine inclusive. This entry keeps only the CDR3 DNA: 45 bases, framed from base 1. The V and J ends are trimmed by 4 bases and 8 bases, leaving 16 bases between them. Study-level results and caveats: Most clones expanded after primary vaccination were re-detected after the booster (approximately 95% of CD4 and roughly 87% of CD8), suggesting broad memory maintenance. A small share of clonotypes occurred in both CD4 and CD8 compartments, likely arising from convergent recombination. Computational filtering was required because FACS-sorted repertoires could contain abundant contaminating clonotypes from the bulk population. Because the study included only a couple of donors, the extent to which the findings can be generalized is limited. Compared with the primary T-cell response, the secondary T-cell response was faster but weaker, reaching its peak on day 5 rather than on day 15.

TCR cDNA was synthesized by 5'RACE template switching, which introduced a universal primer site and unique molecular identifiers. Priming for cDNA synthesis came from both the TCR alpha and TCR beta constant segments. Library amplification involved two PCR steps, and the second step added sample barcodes and sequencing adapters. Sequencing of libraries was performed on Illumina HiSeq 2500 (2x100 bp) or NovaSeq (2x150 bp). Under the source paper's analysis protocol: MIGEC was used to demultiplex reads and collapse the reads into UMI consensus sequences, and MiXCR was used for V(D)J alignment. Using edgeR on replicate PBMC samples, clonotypes were called vaccine-responding if FDR was below 0.01 and the log2 fold change was above 5 up to day 15. Each bulk clonotype was labeled CD4 or CD8 based on which sequenced repertoire, CD4 or CD8, contained the clonotype at higher abundance. TCRdb reworked the public reads: Q25 trimming with fastp, MiXCR clone assembly, productive beta chains retained. Identical CDR3 protein sequences are pooled into one entry, listed with their most common genes and DNA. TCRdb, rather than the study authors, made the V and J calls. Within this sample are more than 65,000 distinct CDR3 sequences, with 5.9% of them counted one time only. Together, the top ten hold less than 2.5% of the sample.

This clonotype occurred many times. Its cognate antigen has yet to be identified. Per-nucleotide qualities are absent, and no much larger clonotype sits a single base away. In light of the paper, this sample's treatment or condition label describes: live attenuated yellow fever vaccine strain. PBMCs were isolated from peripheral blood using a standard Ficoll-Paque protocol. Dynabeads CD4 and CD8 positive selection kits were used to isolate the CD4 and CD8 T-cell fractions. TriZol was used to extract RNA from bulk PBMCs, CD4 and CD8 fractions, and dextramer-positive and dextramer-negative fractions. The source material was CD4+ T cells sorted from PBMCs, sampled about 2 weeks after the first yellow fever vaccination. This chain joins TRBV5-1 to TRBJ1-6; the best D guess is TRBD1, with 5 bases matching. The TCR originated in a young man who received the YFV17D yellow fever vaccine. The sequenced DNA is TGCGCCAGCAGCCCGGACGCAGGGAGGTATTCACCCCTCCACTTT. Its coded protein is CASSPDAGRYSPLHF.